This T cell receptor (beta chain) was retrieved from a study of T cell repertoires in cytomegalovirus infection. Across the whole study: The public TCR beta signatures pointed to both CMV infection and matching HLA type.

CDR1 is MDHEN, CDR2 SYDVKM, per germline. The V gene end was trimmed by 6 bases and the J gene end by 7 bases; junction bases not matched to a gene: 6. CDR3 length: 12 residues. Study results and limitations: CMV carriers with the relevant HLA were identified by cumulative public TCR beta family frequency.

This clonotype was counted at least ten times. Its antigen is undetermined. TCRdb processed the reads anew with MiXCR; each CDR3 protein has one entry. Among around 190,000 distinct CDR3 sequences listed, about an eighth were seen once. Sequencing input: PBMCs. V and J are TRBV28 and TRBJ2-7; 7 bases are shared with TRBD1. The source of this sequence is a human donor in good health (CMV status not recorded). Some clones in this sample may be carry-over from other donors' samples. For the CDR3, the DNA is TGTGCCAGCAGAACAGGGGTTGATGAGCAGTACTTC. It specifies CASRTGVDEQYF.